The 28 T cell receptor beta chains listed next were all sequenced from one sample in a study of spatial heterogeneity in lung cancer. TCRdb reanalysed the 5' RACE reads using MiXCR and keeps one entry per CDR3 protein. The repertoire holds about 45,000 distinct CDR3 sequences, about an eighth seen once, with about 40% in the top ten. Regarding time point: sample taken at primary tumor resection. The input material, whole RNA from tumor, nontumor lung or frozen PBMC, was sequenced unsorted. The source material was PBMCs, sampled at surgery. These receptors originate from a female donor with early-stage non-small cell lung cancer.

This clonotype was seen only a few times. For the CDR3, the DNA is TGTGCCAGCAGTGAAAGCGGGGGCGCCTACAATGAGCAGTTCTTC. Its protein product is CASSESGGAYNEQFF. This chain uses TRBV6-4 with TRBJ2-1; 8 positions agree with TRBD2. The V segment lost 3 bases and the J segment 2 bases; nucleotides outside the gene matches: 3. CDR1 and CDR2 (germline): MRHNA, SNTAGT. CDR3 length: 15 residues.

The chain employs TRBV20-1 and TRBJ2-7, with 8 bases matching TRBD1. J lost 1 base, V lost 6 bases, and 2 bases had no gene match. CDR1 and CDR2 (germline): DFQATT, SNEGSKA (reference sequence). The CDR3 contains 12 residues. The DNA of the CDR3 is TGCAGTGCGGACAGGGAATCCTACGAGCAGTACTTC. It codes for CSADRESYEQYF.

This sequence joins TRBV29-1 and TRBJ2-2; 9 bases fit TRBD2. This CDR3 has 17 amino acids. Trimming at V came to 7 bases and at J to 6 bases, leaving 18 bases not matched to a gene. Germline V CDR1 and CDR2: SQVTM, ANQGSEA. The CDR3, as DNA: TGCAGCGGGGGCTGGGTCGGGTTAGCGGGGGATCCCGGGGAGCTGTTTTTT. Protein: CSGGWVGLAGDPGELFF.

This clonotype was observed a handful of times. CDR3 sequence (DNA): TGTGCCAGCAGCCCGCCGGAGGGCCGAAACACCATATATTTT. It is translated as CASSPPEGRNTIYF. The chain links TRBV3-1 to TRBJ1-3; D gene unclear. From germline, CDR1 is LGHDT and CDR2 YNNKEL (reference sequence). The CDR3 totals 14 residues. The V end was cut by 4 bases, the J end by 5 bases, with 12 bases between.

This clonotype has a handful of counts. V gene TRBV27 combines with J gene TRBJ1-1; D is unclear. V lost 5 bases to trimming and J lost 0 bases, with 7 bases between them. Germline-derived CDR1 and CDR2 are MNHEY and SMNVEV (reference sequence). There are 13 residues in the CDR3. CDR3 region: CASSPYLNTEAFF. CDR3 nucleotide sequence: TGTGCCAGCAGTCCCTACCTGAACACTGAAGCTTTCTTT.

In its sample, this clonotype was seen many times. The V gene is TRBV6-5, the J gene TRBJ1-2; TRBD1 is a possible D gene (6 bases). The length of the CDR3 is 12 residues. Germline lookup yields CDR1 MNHEY and CDR2 SVGAGI. The V gene lost 6 bases and the J gene lost 8 bases, with 13 bases spanning the gap. This CDR3 reads CASSPTGNGYTF. DNA for the CDR3: TGTGCCAGCAGCCCCACAGGGAACGGCTACACCTTC.

In this sample, this clonotype turned up many times. The chain joins TRBV20-1 to TRBJ1-1; 7 bases map to TRBD1. The germline CDR1 and CDR2 sequences are DFQATT and SNEGSKA (reference sequence). The CDR3 is 16 residues long. The CDR3 sequence is CRSQGPGGNQNTEAFF. The CDR3 DNA sequence: TGCAGGTCTCAAGGGCCAGGGGGGAATCAGAACACTGAAGCTTTCTTT.

In its sample, this clonotype was seen many times. The V and J genes are TRBV7-2 and TRBJ2-6; 11 positions agree with TRBD1. Germline V CDR1 and CDR2: SGHTA, FQGNSA. The trim removed 3 bases at V and 2 bases at J, leaving 0 bases unmatched. This CDR3 is built from 16 residues. The CDR3 bases are TGTGCCAGCAGCTTGGGACAGGGGGCTGGGGCCAACGTCCTGACTTTC. This translates into CASSLGQGAGANVLTF.

There are a few counts of this clonotype. The rearrangement joins TRBV19 to TRBJ2-7; tentative D call: TRBD1 (6 bases). This CDR3 has 15 residues. Germline V gene data show CDR1 as LNHDA and CDR2 as SQIVND (reference sequence). V shed 3 bases and J shed 0 bases, with 12 bases lying between them. CDR3 DNA: TGTGCCAGTAGTATCCGCACAGGGACCTCCTACGAGCAGTACTTC. This encodes CASSIRTGTSYEQYF.

The chain combines TRBV19 with TRBJ2-5; 9 bases match TRBD1. Germline V CDR1 and CDR2: LNHDA, SQIVND (reference sequence). The CDR3 consists of 15 residues. With V trimmed by 9 bases and J by 4 bases, 12 bases remained unmatched. The CDR3 is CASHPGQGWAETQYF. CDR3 DNA sequence: TGTGCCAGCCATCCGGGACAGGGATGGGCAGAGACCCAGTACTTC.

This clonotype showed up many times. V gene TRBV20-1 combines with J gene TRBJ1-6, with 7 bases fitting TRBD1. The germline V gene has CDR1 DFQATT and CDR2 SNEGSKA (reference sequence). This CDR3 is built from 14 residues. With V trimmed by 0 bases and J by 10 bases, 6 bases remained unmatched. The CDR3 spells CSARDQRGRSPLHF. CDR3 DNA: TGCAGTGCTAGAGATCAAAGGGGGCGCTCACCCCTCCACTTT.

There are a few counts of this clonotype. The chain carries TRBV28 and TRBJ1-2, with no clear D. CDR3 length equals 14 residues. V was shortened by 4 bases and J by 3 bases, with 12 bases between the two germline ends. Per germline, CDR1 MDHEN and CDR2 SYDVKM. CDR3 in DNA: TGTGCCAGCAGTTCGATTTGGACCGACTATGGCTACACCTTC. Translating it yields CASSSIWTDYGYTF.

This clonotype was seen only a few times. V and J are TRBV7-2 and TRBJ2-1; D is undetermined. Trimming shortened V by 1 base and J by 5 bases, and 18 bases separated the two germline ends. The CDR3 is 17 amino acids. Germline loops: CDR1 SGHTA, CDR2 FQGNSA. This CDR3 reads CASSLVVPESAHNEQFF. The DNA for the CDR3 is TGTGCCAGCAGCTTAGTAGTCCCGGAATCGGCACACAATGAGCAGTTCTTC.

This clonotype has only a few counts. J is TRBJ1-5 and V is TRBV28, with 10 bases that match TRBD1. Germline CDR1 reads MDHEN; CDR2 reads SYDVKM. V gave up 5 bases and J gave up 3 bases; unmatched junction bases: 7. The CDR3 contains 16 residues. As DNA, the CDR3 is TGTGCCAGCAGTAGACTGACAGGGGGCAACAATCAGCCCCAGCATTTT. Encoded protein: CASSRLTGGNNQPQHF.

This clonotype was seen only a few times. CDR3: CASSSRDILGPYEQYF. CDR3 bases: TGTGCCAGCAGCTCCCGCGACATCCTGGGCCCCTACGAGCAGTACTTC. This chain uses TRBV7-9 with TRBJ2-7; D unresolved. The ends were cut back, 4 bases at V and 2 bases at J, with 18 bases in the middle. CDR1 SEHNR and CDR2 FQNEAQ come from the germline V gene (reference sequence). CDR3 length: 16 amino acids.

This clonotype has ten or more counts. The rearrangement links TRBV5-1 to TRBJ1-5; maybe TRBD1 (6 bases). The CDR3 loop spans 15 amino acids. The V gene's germline CDR1 is SGHRS and CDR2 YFSETQ. The ends were cut back, 4 bases at V and 4 bases at J, with 15 bases in the middle. CDR3 protein: CASSTDGQLNQPQHF. The CDR3 DNA reads as TGCGCCAGCAGCACCGACGGACAGTTAAATCAGCCCCAGCATTTT. The whole variable domain, remainder taken from reference TRBV5-1 and TRBJ1-5, is KAGVTQTPRYLIKTRGQQVTLSCSPISGHRSVSWYQQTPGQGLQFLFEYFSETQRNKGNFPGRFSGRQFSNSRSEMNVSTLELGDSALYLCASSTDGQLNQPQHFGDGTRLSIL.

Many counts were recorded for this clonotype. The chain couples TRBV28 to TRBJ2-5; no firm D call. The V gene lost 1 base and the J gene lost 1 base, with 4 bases spanning the gap. Germline V lookup: CDR1 MDHEN, CDR2 SYDVKM. This CDR3 has 13 residues. The CDR3 sequence: CASSLLGQETQYF. CDR3 in DNA: TGTGCCAGCAGTTTATTGGGCCAAGAGACCCAGTACTTC.

This clonotype was observed a few times. The chain is built from TRBV20-1 and TRBJ2-1; TRBD2 matches at 8 bases. The CDR3 contains 15 residues. From germline, CDR1 is DFQATT and CDR2 SNEGSKA (reference sequence). The J segment lost 0 bases and the V segment lost 6 bases, leaving 7 bases of the junction unmatched. The CDR3 is CSAPAGASSYNEQFF. The CDR3 DNA is TGCAGTGCCCCAGCGGGGGCGAGCTCCTACAATGAGCAGTTCTTC.

CDR3 in amino acids: CSARVYRASYNSPLHF. For the CDR3, the DNA is TGCAGTGCCCGAGTTTACAGGGCCTCCTATAATTCACCCCTCCACTTT. The chain carries TRBV20-1 and TRBJ1-6, with a tentative D call TRBD1 (6 bases). This CDR3 region has 16 residues. Trimming left V 6 bases short and J 0 bases short, with 15 bases between. Looked up from germline, CDR1 is DFQATT and CDR2 is SNEGSKA (reference sequence).

This clonotype was seen at least ten times. This chain connects TRBV6-2 or TRBV6-3 to TRBJ2-2; TRBD2 is a possible D gene (5 bases). V lost 2 bases and J lost 5, with 9 bases in between. CDR1 and CDR2 from the germline V gene are MNHEY and SVGEGT. This CDR3 is built from 14 residues. The CDR3 DNA sequence: TGTGCCAGCAGTTACGCCAGAGGGACCGGGGAGCTGTTTTTT. It encodes CASSYARGTGELFF.

This clonotype has a count of ten or more. The V and J genes are TRBV20-1 and TRBJ2-7; 10 nucleotides line up with TRBD2. The V gene end was trimmed by 6 bases and the J gene end by 2 bases; junction bases not matched to a gene: 4. Germline V gene lookup returns CDR1 DFQATT and CDR2 SNEGSKA (reference sequence). The CDR3 is 13 residues long. CDR3: CSALLAGAYEQYF. The CDR3 coding sequence is TGCAGTGCCCTTCTAGCGGGGGCCTACGAGCAGTACTTC.

This chain uses TRBV30 with TRBJ1-3, with D hard to call. From germline, CDR1 is GTSNPN and CDR2 SVGIG (reference sequence). Deletions cut 1 base from V and 0 bases from J, with 13 bases between. The CDR3 length is 16 residues. The CDR3 nucleotides are TGTGCCTGGAGTGGGGGAGGATATTCCTCTGGAAACACCATATATTTT. Amino acid sequence: CAWSGGGYSSGNTIYF.

The chain uses TRBV24-1 and TRBJ2-7; possible D gene TRBD1, 6 bases. Trimming removed 5 bases from V and 2 bases from J, with 18 bases in between. CDR1 and CDR2 from the germline V gene are KGHDR and SFDVKD. This CDR3 is 16 amino acids long. CDR3 region: CATSAPTPTGTYEQYF. The CDR3 DNA reads TGTGCCACCAGTGCCCCGACCCCTACAGGGACCTACGAGCAGTACTTC.

This clonotype was seen at least ten times. This chain joins TRBV12-3 or TRBV12-4 and TRBJ2-5; weak D call: TRBD2 (6 bases). V gave up 10 bases and J gave up 4 bases, with 10 bases separating them. This CDR3 is built from 11 residues. The CDR3 DNA sequence: TGTGCCACCTCGCGGGGAGAGACCCAGTACTTC. Translating gives CATSRGETQYF.

The CDR3 sequence is CASSQVGVETDTQYF. CDR3 DNA: TGCGCCAGCAGCCAAGTAGGTGTGGAAACAGATACGCAGTATTTT. V gene TRBV4-3 combines with J gene TRBJ2-3, with no clear D. Trimming pared 1 base from V and 3 bases from J, leaving 11 bases between. Germline V gene sequence: CDR1 LGHNA, CDR2 YSLEER. This CDR3 comprises 15 residues.

This clonotype occurred a few times. The CDR3 bases are TGTGCCAGCAGCATGAGGGGGGGGCCGTCAGATACGCAGTATTTT. Translating it yields CASSMRGGPSDTQYF. The chain links TRBV11-2 to TRBJ2-3, with D possibly TRBD2 on 7 matching bases. The CDR3 is made up of 15 amino acids. Trimming removed 5 bases at V and 4 bases at J, with 16 bases between. Germline-derived CDR1 and CDR2 are SGHAT and FQNNGV.

This clonotype was detected a few times. The genes are TRBV7-8 and TRBJ1-6, with D possibly TRBD1 on 6 matching bases. CDR1 is SGHVS and CDR2 is FQNEAQ in the germline V gene. V was pared by 5 bases and J by 9 bases, with 20 bases between. This CDR3 region has 16 residues. The CDR3, as DNA: TGTGCCAGCAGCCCCTACAGGGTACCGGGGGTTTCACCCCTCCACTTT. Its translation is CASSPYRVPGVSPLHF.

Only a few counts were recorded for this clonotype. V is TRBV20-1 and J is TRBJ2-5; 10 nucleotides align to TRBD2. CDR3 length: 17 residues. Germline lookup yields CDR1 DFQATT and CDR2 SNEGSKA (reference sequence). After removal of 3 bases from V and 2 bases from J, the junction contained 12 bases not matched to a gene. In DNA, the CDR3 is TGCAGTGCTAGTCCCCTAGCGGGGGAGACCGCACAAGAGACCCAGTACTTC. Translated, it gives CSASPLAGETAQETQYF.